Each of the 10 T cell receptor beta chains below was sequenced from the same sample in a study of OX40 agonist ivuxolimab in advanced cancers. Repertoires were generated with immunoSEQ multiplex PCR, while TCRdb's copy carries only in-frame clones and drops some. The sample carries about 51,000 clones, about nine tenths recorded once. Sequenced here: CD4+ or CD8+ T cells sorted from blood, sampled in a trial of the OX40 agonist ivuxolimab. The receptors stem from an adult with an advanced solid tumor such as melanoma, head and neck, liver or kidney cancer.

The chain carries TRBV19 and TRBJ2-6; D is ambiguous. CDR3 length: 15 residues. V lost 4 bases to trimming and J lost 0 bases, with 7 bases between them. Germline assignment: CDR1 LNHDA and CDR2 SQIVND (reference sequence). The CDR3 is CASSRSGSGANVLTF. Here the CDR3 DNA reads TGTGCCAGTAGTAGGAGTGGCTCTGGGGCCAACGTCCTGACTTTC.

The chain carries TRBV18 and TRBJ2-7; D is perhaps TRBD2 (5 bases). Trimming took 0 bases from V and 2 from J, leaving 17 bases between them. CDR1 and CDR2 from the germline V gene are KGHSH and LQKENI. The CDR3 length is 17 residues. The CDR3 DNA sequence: TGTGCCAGCTCACCACCCAGAGGAGGCACCTTCCCCTACGAGCAGTACTTC. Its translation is CASSPPRGGTFPYEQYF.

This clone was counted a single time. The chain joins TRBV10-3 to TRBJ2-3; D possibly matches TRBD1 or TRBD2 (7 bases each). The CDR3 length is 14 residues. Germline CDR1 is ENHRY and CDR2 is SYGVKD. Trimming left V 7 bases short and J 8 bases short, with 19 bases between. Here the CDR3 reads CAITPSPGGGTQYF. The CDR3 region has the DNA TGTGCCATCACCCCGAGCCCAGGGGGGGGTACGCAGTATTTT.

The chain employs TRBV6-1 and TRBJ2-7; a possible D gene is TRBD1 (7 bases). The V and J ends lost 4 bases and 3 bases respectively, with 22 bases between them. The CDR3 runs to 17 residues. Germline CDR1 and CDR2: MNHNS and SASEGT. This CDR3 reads CASSVAGGSGMFYEQYF. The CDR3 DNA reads TGTGCCAGCAGTGTGGCAGGGGGGTCTGGAATGTTCTACGAGCAGTACTTC.

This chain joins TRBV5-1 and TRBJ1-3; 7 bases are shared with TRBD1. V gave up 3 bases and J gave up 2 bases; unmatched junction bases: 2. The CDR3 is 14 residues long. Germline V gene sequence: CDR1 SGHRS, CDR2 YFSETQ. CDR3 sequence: CASSSGTAGNTIYF. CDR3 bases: TGCGCCAGCAGCTCAGGGACAGCTGGAAACACCATATATTTT.

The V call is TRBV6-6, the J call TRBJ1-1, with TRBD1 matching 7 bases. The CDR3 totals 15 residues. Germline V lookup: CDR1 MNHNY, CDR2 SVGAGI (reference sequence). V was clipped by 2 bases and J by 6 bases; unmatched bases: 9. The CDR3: CASSYGENRGAEAFF. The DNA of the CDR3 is TGTGCCAGCAGTTACGGGGAGAACAGGGGAGCTGAAGCTTTCTTT.

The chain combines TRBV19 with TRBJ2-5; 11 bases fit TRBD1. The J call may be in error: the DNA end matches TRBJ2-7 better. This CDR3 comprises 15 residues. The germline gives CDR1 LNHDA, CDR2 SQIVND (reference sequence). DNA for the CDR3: TGTGCCAGTAGTATGGACAGGGGGCGCGCCGACGAGCAGTACTTC. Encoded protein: CASSMDRGRADEQYF.

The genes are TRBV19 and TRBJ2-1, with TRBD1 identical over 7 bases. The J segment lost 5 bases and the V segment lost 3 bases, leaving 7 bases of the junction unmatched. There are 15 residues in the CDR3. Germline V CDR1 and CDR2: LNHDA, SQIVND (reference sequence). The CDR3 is CASSMRGGINNEQFF. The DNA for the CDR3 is TGTGCCAGTAGTATGCGAGGGGGCATAAACAATGAGCAGTTCTTC.

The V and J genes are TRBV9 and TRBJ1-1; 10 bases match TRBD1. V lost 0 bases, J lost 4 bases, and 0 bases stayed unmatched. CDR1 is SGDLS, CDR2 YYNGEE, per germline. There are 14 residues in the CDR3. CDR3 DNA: TGTGCCAGCAGCGTAGGGACAGGGGGCACTGAAGCTTTCTTT. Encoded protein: CASSVGTGGTEAFF.

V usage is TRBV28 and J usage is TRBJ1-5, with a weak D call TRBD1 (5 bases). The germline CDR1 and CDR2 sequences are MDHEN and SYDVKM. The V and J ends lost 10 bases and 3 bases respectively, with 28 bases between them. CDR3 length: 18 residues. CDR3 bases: TGTGCCACTACCGTAGTGGGGACTAGGTCGATTAACAATCAGCCCCAGCATTTT. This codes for CATTVVGTRSINNQPQHF.